The 23 T cell receptor beta chains listed next were all sequenced from one sample in a study of shared clonotypes between healthy human individuals. TCRdb's copy holds only in-frame clones and misses some; the assay was immunoSEQ multiplex PCR. The sample carries about 2.4 million clones, approximately 94% recorded once. The sequencing sample was made of naive CD4+ T cells from PBMCs. Subset in this sample: CD45RA+ positively selected. These TCRs come from a man aged 18 to 35 in good health. Some clones in this sample may be carry-over from other donors' samples.

V usage is TRBV5-1 and J usage is TRBJ2-1; D remains ambiguous. Germline-derived CDR1 and CDR2 are SGHRS and YFSETQ. Trimming stripped 0 bases from V and 7 bases from J, with 8 bases between. The CDR3 runs 13 residues. The CDR3 protein is CASSLDVANEQFF. The CDR3 DNA reads as TGCGCCAGCAGCTTGGACGTTGCAAATGAGCAGTTCTTC.

This rearrangement joins TRBV7-9 to TRBJ2-2; 7 nucleotides match TRBD2. With V trimmed by 4 bases and J by 5 bases, 4 bases remained unmatched. CDR1 is SEHNR, CDR2 FQNEAQ, per germline (reference sequence). CDR3 length: 14 residues. DNA of the CDR3: TGTGCCAGCAGCTGGGGGGGTGAAACCGGGGAGCTGTTTTTT. This sequence encodes CASSWGGETGELFF.

This chain uses TRBV7-2 with TRBJ2-1, with TRBD2 identical over 7 bases. Germline loops: CDR1 SGHTA, CDR2 FQGNSA. The CDR3 has 17 amino acids. V lost 2 bases, J lost 0 bases, and 7 bases stayed unmatched. CDR3 nucleotide sequence: TGTGCCAGCAGCTTACTGGGCCGCGGGAGCTCCTACAATGAGCAGTTCTTC. Its protein is CASSLLGRGSSYNEQFF.

The rearrangement joins TRBV11-2 to TRBJ2-1; D might be TRBD1 or TRBD2, each matching 5 bases. This CDR3 contains 15 residues. Germline loops: CDR1 SGHAT, CDR2 FQNNGV. Trimming removed 5 bases from V and 0 bases from J, with 11 bases in between. CDR3 DNA: TGTGCCAGCAGCGTCCGAGGGACCTCCTACAATGAGCAGTTCTTC. This encodes CASSVRGTSYNEQFF.

The chain combines TRBV6-1 with TRBJ1-5, with D unresolved. The CDR3 covers 18 residues. Trimming shortened V by 2 bases and J by 5 bases, and 22 bases separated the two germline ends. Germline lookup yields CDR1 MNHNS and CDR2 SASEGT. CDR3 amino acids: CASSEMGWGRNNDQPQHF. The DNA for the CDR3 is TGTGCCAGCAGTGAAATGGGCTGGGGAAGAAACAATGATCAGCCCCAGCATTTT.

Comments on this clone: Other DNA sequences in this specimen translate into the identical CDR3. This chain connects TRBV28 to TRBJ1-5; 9 bases are shared with TRBD1. The V segment lost 2 bases and the J segment 4 bases; nucleotides outside the gene matches: 3. Germline CDR1 reads MDHEN; CDR2 reads SYDVKM. This CDR3 has 15 residues. CDR3 in DNA: TGTGCCAGCAGTTTAAGGGGACAGGGAAATCAGCCCCAGCATTTT. It is translated as CASSLRGQGNQPQHF.

This chain links TRBV5-8 with TRBJ1-4; tentative D call: TRBD1 (5 bases). V dropped 4 bases and J dropped 5 bases, with 12 bases sitting between them. Germline V gives CDR1 SGHTS, CDR2 YDEGEE. The CDR3 is 14 amino acids. This CDR3 reads CASSTDRLNEKLFF. The DNA of the CDR3 is TGTGCCAGCAGCACTGACAGATTGAATGAAAAACTGTTTTTT.

J is TRBJ2-1 and V is TRBV11-2, with 12 bases that match TRBD2. CDR1 and CDR2 from the germline V gene are SGHAT and FQNNGV. CDR3 length: 16 amino acids. V shed 7 bases, J shed 7 bases, and the junction held 11 bases outside the gene matches. CDR3 nucleotides: TGTGCCAGCACCCTAAGACTAGCGGGAGTGGGTAATGAGCAGTTCTTC. This sequence encodes CASTLRLAGVGNEQFF.

The V and J genes are TRBV7-3 and TRBJ1-2; no clear D gene. CDR1 SGHTA and CDR2 FQGTGA come from the germline V gene. The V and J ends lost 0 bases and 7 bases respectively, with 12 bases between them. The length of the CDR3 is 14 residues. The CDR3 sequence is CASSLTPTPGGYTF. The CDR3 DNA is TGTGCCAGCAGCTTAACCCCAACCCCGGGTGGCTACACCTTC. Variable domain in full (rest from reference TRBV7-3 and TRBJ1-2): GAGVSQTPSNKVTEKGKYVELRCDPISGHTALYWYRQSLGQGPEFLIYFQGTGAADDSGLPNDRFFAVRPEGSVSTLKIQRTERGDSAVYLCASSLTPTPGGYTFGSGTRLTVV.

V is TRBV5-4 and J is TRBJ2-1; D is perhaps TRBD1 (5 bases). V was trimmed by 4 bases and J by 4 bases, leaving 9 bases between them. The CDR3 is made up of 13 amino acids. Germline V CDR1 and CDR2: SGHNT, YYREEE (reference sequence). Here the CDR3 reads CASSRQGYNEQFF. Here the CDR3 DNA reads TGTGCCAGCAGCCGGCAGGGATACAATGAGCAGTTCTTC.

This chain uses TRBV5-1 with TRBJ2-2, with D possibly matching TRBD2 (6 bases). This CDR3 region has 15 residues. Germline values: CDR1 SGHRS, CDR2 YFSETQ. Trimming took 2 bases from V and 3 from J, leaving 11 bases between them. The CDR3 DNA is TGCGCCAGCAGCTTATCGCGGGGAGACACCGGGGAGCTGTTTTTT. Translation gives CASSLSRGDTGELFF.

Concerning this clone: Other DNA sequences from this sample encode an identical CDR3 as well. The chain recombines TRBV5-1 with TRBJ2-7; D is unresolved. The CDR3 spans 12 residues. Per germline, CDR1 SGHRS and CDR2 YFSETQ. V gave up 4 bases and J gave up 4 bases, with 9 bases separating them. CDR3 sequence reads: CASSPVGYEQYF. The DNA of the CDR3 is TGCGCCAGCAGCCCCGTTGGATACGAGCAGTACTTC.

The V gene is TRBV6-5, the J gene TRBJ1-2; D is unresolved. Trimming removed 6 bases from V and 8 bases from J, with 13 bases in between. The CDR3 contains 12 residues. CDR1 is MNHEY, CDR2 SVGAGI, per germline. The CDR3 nucleotides are TGTGCCAGCAGGACGGACGTTAAAGGCTACACCTTC. It translates to CASRTDVKGYTF.

The chain combines TRBV6-5 with TRBJ2-7, with 11 bases matching TRBD2. The J segment lost 2 bases and the V segment lost 10 bases, leaving 4 bases of the junction unmatched. CDR1 and CDR2 (germline): MNHEY, SVGAGI. The CDR3 is 13 residues long. CDR3: CATGLAGTYEQYF. DNA for the CDR3: TGTGCCACTGGACTAGCGGGCACCTACGAGCAGTACTTC.

This CDR3 is CASSPGQFQETQYF. The CDR3 coding sequence is TGTGCCAGCAGCCCGGGACAGTTCCAAGAGACCCAGTACTTC. The chain combines TRBV5-6 with TRBJ2-5; 7 bases are shared with TRBD1. Germline CDR1 SGHDT, CDR2 YYEEEE. J gave up 1 base and V 4 bases, and 4 bases lay outside the gene matches. There are 14 residues in the CDR3.

This clone showed up just once. The chain employs TRBV7-3 and TRBJ2-1, with D possibly being TRBD1 or TRBD2 (6 bases each). The CDR3 runs 15 residues. CDR1 is SGHTA and CDR2 is FQGTGA in the germline V gene. Trimming pared 5 bases from V and 9 bases from J, leaving 20 bases between. CDR3 sequence: CASSPGGTHGGEQFF. CDR3 nucleotide sequence: TGTGCCAGCAGCCCGGGCGGGACACACGGAGGTGAGCAGTTCTTC.

The rearrangement joins TRBV4-3 to TRBJ2-1, with D unresolved. V was clipped by 0 bases and J by 8 bases, with 11 bases between them. The germline gives CDR1 LGHNA, CDR2 YSLEER. The CDR3 contains 14 residues. Here the CDR3 DNA reads TGCGCCAGCAGCCAAGAGGCCGGGTCTTATGAGCAGTTCTTC. Its translation is CASSQEAGSYEQFF.

J is TRBJ2-7 and V is TRBV6-1; TRBD2 aligns across 7 bases. Unmatched junction bases numbered 15, after V lost 4 bases and J lost 6 bases. The CDR3 runs to 16 residues. The germline CDR1 and CDR2 sequences are MNHNS and SASEGT. This CDR3 reads CASSALRDYSRGEQYF. The CDR3 DNA is TGTGCCAGCAGTGCACTCCGGGACTACAGTCGAGGCGAGCAGTACTTC.

Of note for this clone: Distinct nucleotide sequences in the sample also encode this CDR3. The rearrangement uses TRBV27 and TRBJ2-5; 8 positions agree with TRBD1. J lost 2 bases, V lost 6 bases, and 2 bases had no gene match. Germline V gene lookup returns CDR1 MNHEY and CDR2 SMNVEV (reference sequence). This CDR3 region has 13 residues. The CDR3 DNA sequence: TGTGCCAGCAGACGGACAGGGCAAGAGACCCAGTACTTC. Amino acid sequence: CASRRTGQETQYF.

The V and J genes are TRBV6-6 and TRBJ1-5; 9 positions agree with TRBD1. This CDR3 comprises 16 residues. J was trimmed by 6 bases and V by 8 bases; bases with no gene match: 14. Germline-derived CDR1 and CDR2 are MNHNY and SVGAGI (reference sequence). CDR3 sequence (DNA): TGTGCCAGCGGCGGCGGGACAGGGAGTTCTGCTCAGCCCCAGCATTTT. Encoded protein: CASGGGTGSSAQPQHF.

The chain has TRBV9 and TRBJ1-6, with D maybe TRBD1 (5 bases). V was shortened by 4 bases and J by 10 bases, with 18 bases between the two germline ends. Germline lookup yields CDR1 SGDLS and CDR2 YYNGEE. This CDR3 is 15 amino acids long. The CDR3 DNA follows: TGTGCCAGCAGCTCCCGGTGGGGGTCTGGGTCACCCCTCCACTTT. Translation gives CASSSRWGSGSPLHF.

This chain connects TRBV5-4 to TRBJ2-2; 10 bases agree with TRBD1. CDR1 is SGHNT, CDR2 YYREEE, per germline (reference sequence). The CDR3 loop spans 16 amino acids. V gave up 3 bases and J gave up 2 bases; unmatched junction bases: 4. CDR3 protein: CASSSGDRGNTGELFF. CDR3 bases: TGTGCCAGCAGCTCAGGGGACAGGGGAAACACCGGGGAGCTGTTTTTT.

V is TRBV5-1 and J is TRBJ2-1; 10 bases are a match to TRBD2. Germline CDR1 and CDR2: SGHRS and YFSETQ. The CDR3 consists of 16 residues. The V gene end was trimmed by 1 base and the J gene end by 7 bases; junction bases not matched to a gene: 8. For the CDR3, the DNA is TGCGCCAGCAGCTTGTCTCCTAGCGGGAGTTTTAATGAGCAGTTCTTC. Translation: CASSLSPSGSFNEQFF.